Each of the 20 T cell receptor beta chains below was sequenced from the same sample in a study of shared clonotypes between healthy human individuals. This table comes from immunoSEQ multiplex PCR, and its TCRdb copy is limited to in-frame clones, with some not included. The sample carries some 1,100,000 clones, 75% to 85% recorded once. The specimen was memory CD4+ T cells from PBMCs. The sample's subset: CD45RA-negative fraction. The source is a young man in good health. Some clones in this sample may be carry-over from other donors' samples.

The J gene is TRBJ2-5, the V gene TRBV7-9; TRBD1 matches at 7 bases. The length of the CDR3 is 14 residues. CDR1 and CDR2 (germline): SEHNR, FQNEAQ (reference sequence). The ends lost 6 bases at V and 1 base at J; junction bases unmatched: 5. CDR3 sequence: CASRPGTVQETQYF. The CDR3, as DNA: TGTGCCAGCAGACCAGGGACAGTCCAAGAGACCCAGTACTTC. Full variable domain (missing parts from reference TRBV7-9 and TRBJ2-5): DTGVSQNPRHKITKRGQNVTFRCDPISEHNRLYWYRQTLGQGPEFLTYFQNEAQLEKSRLLSDRFSAERPKGSFSTLEIQRTEQGDSAMYLCASRPGTVQETQYFGPGTRLLVL.

This chain uses TRBV6-5 with TRBJ2-3, with D uncertain. Germline loops: CDR1 MNHEY, CDR2 SVGAGI. This CDR3 region has 15 residues. Trimming took 4 bases from V and 1 from J, leaving 12 bases between them. CDR3: CASSSPPTGTDTQYF. The DNA for the CDR3 is TGTGCCAGCAGTTCGCCCCCAACAGGCACAGATACGCAGTATTTT.

The chain employs TRBV27 and TRBJ2-4; TRBD2 is a possible D gene (6 bases). CDR3 size: 16 residues. Looked up from germline, CDR1 is MNHEY and CDR2 is SMNVEV (reference sequence). V lost 5 bases, J lost 6 bases, and 20 bases lay in between. CDR3 amino acids: CASSLNPVLGGNIQYF. CDR3 DNA sequence: TGTGCCAGCAGTCTCAATCCGGTCCTCGGGGGAAACATTCAGTACTTC.

CDR3 in DNA: TGTGCCAGCAGTGAACTACCCGCGGAAGCTTTCTTT. It encodes CASSELPAEAFF. V gene TRBV6-1 combines with J gene TRBJ1-1; D gene unclear. This CDR3 contains 12 residues. Trimming stripped 2 bases from V and 8 bases from J, with 9 bases between. From germline, CDR1 is MNHNS and CDR2 SASEGT.

This clone showed up just once. The chain couples TRBV6-1 to TRBJ1-5; the D gene is possibly TRBD1 (5 bases). The germline V gene encodes CDR1 MNHNS and CDR2 SASEGT. V was pared by 8 bases and J by 6 bases, with 17 bases between. The CDR3 extends over 14 amino acids. The CDR3 spells CASSDPRDLQPQHF. The CDR3 DNA follows: TGTGCCAGCTCGGATCCGCGGGACCTTCAGCCCCAGCATTTT.

This sequence joins TRBV6-1 and TRBJ1-1, with a possible D match to TRBD1 (6 bases). The CDR3 totals 14 residues. Germline V gene data show CDR1 as MNHNS and CDR2 as SASEGT. V lost 6 bases to trimming and J lost 2 bases, with 13 bases between them. This CDR3 is CASRLIQGNTEAFF. The CDR3, as DNA: TGTGCCAGCAGATTAATACAGGGAAACACTGAAGCTTTCTTT.

This chain joins TRBV28 and TRBJ1-4; 10 bases are a match to TRBD1. With V trimmed by 6 bases and J by 6 bases, 7 bases remained unmatched. The CDR3 covers 15 residues. Germline V gene sequence: CDR1 MDHEN, CDR2 SYDVKM. The CDR3 sequence is CASSLPGTGDEKLFF. For the CDR3, the DNA is TGTGCCAGCAGCCTCCCCGGGACAGGGGATGAAAAACTGTTTTTT.

The J gene is TRBJ2-1, the V gene TRBV7-9; TRBD2 matches at 8 bases. The CDR3 is 13 amino acids. V dropped 1 base and J dropped 9; count of bases not matched to a gene: 2. Germline assignment: CDR1 SEHNR and CDR2 FQNEAQ (reference sequence). The CDR3 coding sequence is TGTGCCAGCAGCTTAGAGAGCGGGGGTGAGCAGTTCTTC. This gives the protein CASSLESGGEQFF. Looking up the rest from reference TRBV7-9 and TRBJ2-1 gives the full variable domain: DTGVSQNPRHKITKRGQNVTFRCDPISEHNRLYWYRQTLGQGPEFLTYFQNEAQLEKSRLLSDRFSAERPKGSFSTLEIQRTEQGDSAMYLCASSLESGGEQFFGPGTRLTVL.

To note about this clone: A far larger clone is a single base away, which makes a read error likely. The rearrangement uses TRBV6-6 and TRBJ2-1, with no clear D. With 2 bases removed from V and 2 bases from J, the gap between germline ends came to 13 bases. CDR3 size: 16 residues. Germline CDR1 is MNHNY and CDR2 is SVGAGI (reference sequence). DNA for the CDR3: TGTGCCAGCAGTTACCTTAAACGGAGCCCCTACAATGAGCAGTTCTTC. It is translated as CASSYLKRSPYNEQFF.

The rearrangement links TRBV2 to TRBJ2-2; D is undetermined. Germline CDR1 SNHLY, CDR2 FYNNEI. V was clipped by 5 bases and J by 0 bases, with 10 bases between them. CDR3 size: 15 residues. The CDR3 protein is CASSKRSTNTGELFF. The CDR3 DNA sequence: TGTGCCAGCAGTAAAAGGAGCACGAACACCGGGGAGCTGTTTTTT.

The V gene is TRBV9, the J gene TRBJ2-1; 8 bases are a match to TRBD1. CDR1 and CDR2 (germline): SGDLS, YYNGEE. CDR3 length: 19 residues. V lost 4 bases to trimming and J lost 6 bases; unmatched junction nucleotides: 21. CDR3 sequence reads: CASSPRSRMTGADPNEQFF. The CDR3, as DNA: TGTGCCAGCAGCCCCCGTAGTAGGATGACAGGGGCGGATCCCAATGAGCAGTTCTTC.

The chain combines TRBV12-5 with TRBJ1-2; D ambiguous. In germline, CDR1 is LGHNT, CDR2 FRNRAP. Trimming removed 1 base from V and 7 bases from J, with 10 bases in between. The CDR3 spans 13 residues. The CDR3 loop is CASGLDGLGGYTF. CDR3 nucleotides: TGTGCTAGTGGTTTGGATGGGTTGGGTGGCTACACCTTC.

The gene calls are TRBV5-1 and TRBJ1-3, with 7 bases that match TRBD1. Per germline, CDR1 SGHRS and CDR2 YFSETQ. This CDR3 contains 15 residues. V shed 4 bases and J 0 bases; nucleotides not matched to a gene: 4. This CDR3 reads CASSTTGASGNTIYF. In DNA form, the CDR3 reads TGCGCCAGCAGCACCACAGGGGCCTCTGGAAACACCATATATTTT.

The gene calls are TRBV28 and TRBJ2-5; D may correspond to TRBD1 or TRBD2 (5 bases each). Trimming cost V 7 bases and J 1 base, with 13 bases left between them. CDR3 length: 14 amino acids. The germline gives CDR1 MDHEN, CDR2 SYDVKM. DNA for the CDR3: TGTGCCAGCACCGATGGGACGGTCCAAGAGACCCAGTACTTC. Translating gives CASTDGTVQETQYF.

The V gene is TRBV5-1, the J gene TRBJ2-5, with D perhaps assigned TRBD1 or TRBD2 (5 bases each). CDR3 size: 15 residues. Between the trimmed V and J ends, which lost 7 bases and 2 bases, there was a span of 18 bases. Per germline, CDR1 SGHRS and CDR2 YFSETQ. DNA of the CDR3: TGCGCCAGCGCCCCCACCGGGACCGAGCAAGAGACCCAGTACTTC. Amino acids: CASAPTGTEQETQYF. The full variable domain, completed using reference TRBV5-1 and TRBJ2-5, is KAGVTQTPRYLIKTRGQQVTLSCSPISGHRSVSWYQQTPGQGLQFLFEYFSETQRNKGNFPGRFSGRQFSNSRSEMNVSTLELGDSALYLCASAPTGTEQETQYFGPGTRLLVL.

V and J are TRBV5-5 and TRBJ2-7; D remains unclear. The ends were cut back, 0 bases at V and 1 base at J, with 11 bases in the middle. Per the germline V gene, CDR1 is SGHKS and CDR2 is YYEKEE (reference sequence). CDR3 length: 15 residues. CDR3 in amino acids: CASSLEGTRSYEQYF. The CDR3 coding sequence is TGTGCCAGCAGCTTGGAAGGAACCCGATCCTACGAGCAGTACTTC.

This chain joins TRBV5-5 and TRBJ2-6, with D perhaps assigned TRBD1 or TRBD2 (5 bases each). CDR1 is SGHKS and CDR2 is YYEKEE in the germline V gene (reference sequence). V was trimmed by 4 bases and J by 3 bases, leaving 11 bases between them. The CDR3 extends over 15 amino acids. CDR3 DNA sequence: TGTGCCAGCAGCGGAGCAGGGAGTGGGGCCAACGTCCTGACTTTC. It yields the protein CASSGAGSGANVLTF.

The chain employs TRBV6-5 and TRBJ1-1, with 7 bases that match TRBD1. The CDR3 spans 15 residues. Looked up from germline, CDR1 is MNHEY and CDR2 is SVGAGI. Trimming removed 6 bases from V and 2 bases from J; junction bases left unmatched: 9. CDR3 residues: CASRDLQGTNTEAFF. The CDR3 DNA is TGTGCCAGCAGAGACCTACAGGGGACAAACACTGAAGCTTTCTTT.

The rearrangement uses TRBV15 and TRBJ2-5; perhaps TRBD2 as D (6 bases). The germline gives CDR1 LNHNV, CDR2 YYDKDF (reference sequence). This CDR3 region has 15 residues. With 0 bases removed from V and 5 bases from J, the gap between germline ends came to 13 bases. The CDR3 sequence: CATSRDGGATETQYF. The DNA for the CDR3 is TGTGCCACCAGCAGAGATGGCGGGGCGACGGAGACCCAGTACTTC.

Only one count was recorded for this clone. The chain couples TRBV27 to TRBJ1-2; D is perhaps TRBD1 (5 bases). Trimming left V 3 bases short and J 0 bases short, with 17 bases between. This CDR3 has 17 amino acids. CDR1 MNHEY and CDR2 SMNVEV come from the germline V gene (reference sequence). The CDR3 sequence is CASSFGPWQGANYGYTF. DNA of the CDR3: TGTGCCAGCAGTTTTGGGCCCTGGCAGGGAGCTAACTATGGCTACACCTTC.